These 2 T cell receptor beta chains originate from one sample sequenced in a study of cytomegalovirus exposure and HLA in healthy donors. PCR employed 60 Vbeta and 13 Jbeta primers. Sequencing used immunoSEQ multiplex PCR; TCRdb keeps in-frame clones, though not all of them. This sample has roughly 36,000 clones, with about 80% found just once. The sequenced material came from PBMCs. These receptors were collected from a male donor in good health and CMV-seronegative.

The chain recombines TRBV5-1 with TRBJ1-2; possible D gene TRBD1, 5 bases. This CDR3 contains 18 residues. The germline V gene encodes CDR1 SGHRS and CDR2 YFSETQ. Trimming removed 0 bases from V and 2 bases from J, with 20 bases in between. The CDR3 reads CASSLASGVLPRNYGYTF. CDR3 nucleotides: TGCGCCAGCAGCTTGGCCTCGGGGGTCTTACCGCGGAACTATGGCTACACCTTC.

V gene TRBV28 combines with J gene TRBJ2-7, with TRBD1 matching 9 bases. V was clipped by 6 bases and J by 4 bases; unmatched bases: 4. The CDR3 contains 13 residues. Germline lookup yields CDR1 MDHEN and CDR2 SYDVKM. The DNA of the CDR3 is TGTGCCAGCAGGACGACAGGGGGTTACGAGCAGTACTTC. Amino acid sequence: CASRTTGGYEQYF.